This T cell receptor (beta chain) appears in the sequencing data of a study of cytomegalovirus exposure and HLA in healthy donors. The length of the CDR3 is 17 residues. Germline lookup yields CDR1 LGHNA and CDR2 YSLEER. J lost 7 bases, V lost 0 bases, and 12 bases had no gene match. PCR used 60 Vbeta primers and 13 Jbeta primers. Assay used: immunoSEQ multiplex PCR; TCRdb lists only in-frame clones, some missing. The sample consists of 150,000 to 200,000 clones, approximately 77% of them appearing once. A note on this clone: The target antigen is unknown.

Study results and limitations: The only immune exposure information that was available was CMV serostatus. Earlier analysis looked at TCR beta V segments, and most were productive about 87% or about 30% of the time. Relative to equally common others, HLA-associated TCR beta chains showed greater clonal expansion in a later analysis. The classifier reportedly diagnosed cytomegalovirus status with high sensitivity and specificity.

The chain carries TRBV4-3 and TRBJ2-3; 8 bases line up with TRBD2. The receptor's source is a female donor in good health and CMV-seronegative. The sequenced sample consisted of PBMCs. The CDR3 region has the DNA TGCGCCAGCAGCCAAGAAATAATTAGCGGGATCGCATATACGCAGTATTTT. Protein product: CASSQEIISGIAYTQYF.